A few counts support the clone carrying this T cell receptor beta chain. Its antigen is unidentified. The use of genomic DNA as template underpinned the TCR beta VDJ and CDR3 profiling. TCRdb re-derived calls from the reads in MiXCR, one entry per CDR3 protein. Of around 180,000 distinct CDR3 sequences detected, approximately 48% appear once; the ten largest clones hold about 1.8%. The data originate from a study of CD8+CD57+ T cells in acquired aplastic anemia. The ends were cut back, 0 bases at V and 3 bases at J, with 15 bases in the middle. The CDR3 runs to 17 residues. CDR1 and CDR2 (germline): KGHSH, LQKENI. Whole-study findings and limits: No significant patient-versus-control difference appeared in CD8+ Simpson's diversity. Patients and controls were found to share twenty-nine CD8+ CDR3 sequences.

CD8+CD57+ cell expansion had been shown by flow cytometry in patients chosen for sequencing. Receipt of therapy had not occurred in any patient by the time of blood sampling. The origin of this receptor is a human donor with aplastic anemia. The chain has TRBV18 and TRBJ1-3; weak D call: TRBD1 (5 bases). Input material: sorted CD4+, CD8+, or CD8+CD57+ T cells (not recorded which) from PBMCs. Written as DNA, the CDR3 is TGTGCCAGCTCACCACCAGTTGCCGGGACGGTTGGAAACACCATATATTTT. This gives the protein CASSPPVAGTVGNTIYF.